What follows are 32 T cell receptor beta chains derived from one specimen sequenced in a study of breast tumors, draining lymph nodes, adjacent tissues. Axillary draining lymph nodes of breast cancer patients supplied the node samples. Each CDR3 protein gets one entry after TCRdb re-called the multiplex PCR reads with MiXCR. Among 120,000 to 150,000 distinct CDR3 sequences listed, over 25% were seen once. The source material was axillary lymph node tissue. The source of these receptors is a female donor with breast cancer. Some clones in this sample may be carry-over from other donors' samples.

Concerning this clonotype itself: The junction differs from germline at one of its ends, possibly a read error. The chain couples TRBV5-1 to TRBJ1-1; tentatively, D is TRBD1 (5 bases). This CDR3 spans 16 amino acids. Germline CDR1 SGHRS, CDR2 YFSETQ. The CDR3 sequence: CASSPERRTTNTKAFF. CDR3 sequence (DNA): TGCGCCAGCAGCCCGGAGCGTAGGACAACGAACACTAAAGCTTTCTTT.

This clonotype was seen at least ten times. The chain carries TRBV30 and TRBJ1-2; 8 nucleotides match TRBD1. Per germline, CDR1 GTSNPN and CDR2 SVGIG (reference sequence). The CDR3 runs 16 residues. With 2 bases clipped from V and 3 bases from J, the junction kept 11 bases outside the gene matches. Written as DNA, the CDR3 is TGTGCCTGGAGTATAAGAAGGACAGGGTGGGACTATGGCTACACCTTC. Translating it yields CAWSIRRTGWDYGYTF.

A remark on this clonotype: This may stem from a read error, because a much larger clone lies one nucleotide away. The chain has TRBV11-2 and TRBJ2-7; D gene ambiguous. CDR3 size: 15 residues. Trimming stripped 1 base from V and 2 bases from J, with 12 bases between. Germline V lookup: CDR1 SGHAT, CDR2 FQNNGV. The CDR3 sequence is CASSLGLGKAYEQYF. The CDR3 nucleotides are TGTGCCAGCAGCTTAGGGCTTGGCAAAGCCTACGAGCAGTACTTC.

This clonotype showed up many times. This chain uses TRBV11-2 with TRBJ1-3; no reliable D call. Trimming took 5 bases from V and 0 from J, leaving 8 bases between them. The CDR3 is 14 amino acids. Per the germline V gene, CDR1 is SGHAT and CDR2 is FQNNGV. For the CDR3, the DNA is TGTGCCAGCAGCCCAGGAGACTCTGGAAACACCATATATTTT. Translating it yields CASSPGDSGNTIYF.

This clonotype was counted many times. The rearrangement joins TRBV5-1 to TRBJ2-5; a possible D gene is TRBD1 (5 bases). Germline-derived CDR1 and CDR2 are SGHRS and YFSETQ. V gave up 0 bases and J gave up 3 bases, with 6 bases separating them. CDR3 size: 13 residues. The CDR3 reads CASSLVTEETQYF. The CDR3, as DNA: TGCGCCAGCAGCTTGGTGACAGAAGAGACCCAGTACTTC.

This clonotype was picked up many times. The rearrangement uses TRBV3-1 and TRBJ1-2, with 7 bases matching TRBD1. The junction had 12 bases not matched to a gene; V was cut back by 4 bases and J by 7 bases. CDR3 length: 15 residues. CDR1 is LGHDT, CDR2 YNNKEL, per germline (reference sequence). DNA for the CDR3: TGTGCCAGCAGCCCCTCCGGGACAGTCTATGTTGGCTACACCTTC. This gives the protein CASSPSGTVYVGYTF.

This chain joins TRBV5-1 and TRBJ2-5; 7 bases are shared with TRBD2. V lost 3 bases and J lost 8; bases outside the gene matches: 10. This CDR3 has 14 amino acids. CDR1 SGHRS and CDR2 YFSETQ come from the germline V gene. CDR3 region: CASSWGLPQGTQYF. CDR3 in DNA: TGCGCCAGCAGCTGGGGACTACCCCAAGGCACCCAGTACTTC.

On this clonotype: A single base separates this from a much larger clone, so it may be a read error. The V gene is TRBV6-5, the J gene TRBJ1-1; 8 positions match TRBD1. The germline gives CDR1 MNHEY, CDR2 SVGAGI. This CDR3 region has 13 residues. The CDR3 spells CVIKGQGDTEAFF. The CDR3 DNA is TGTGTCATCAAAGGACAGGGAGACACTGAAGCTTTCTTT.

This clonotype was detected many times. The chain joins TRBV6-5 to TRBJ2-6; D is ambiguous. CDR1 and CDR2 from the germline V gene are MNHEY and SVGAGI. The CDR3 has 15 amino acids. V was shortened by 2 bases and J by 0 bases, with 5 bases between the two germline ends. The DNA of the CDR3 is TGTGCCAGCAGTTACGCCCACTCTGGGGCCAACGTCCTGACTTTC. This gives the protein CASSYAHSGANVLTF.

V usage is TRBV7-2 and J usage is TRBJ2-3; D is undetermined. The DNA matches TRBJ1-1 better at its end, which makes the J call doubtful. The CDR3 has 13 residues. Germline V lookup: CDR1 SGHTA, CDR2 FQGNSA. This CDR3 reads CASSLPTNTEAFF. The CDR3 DNA follows: TGTGCCAGCAGCCTACCGACTAACACTGAAGCTTTCTTT.

As concerns this clonotype: Relative to the germline gene, one junction end is altered; a read error may explain this. This chain uses TRBV5-1 with TRBJ1-1; no clear D gene. The CDR3 covers 13 residues. Germline V lookup: CDR1 SGHRS, CDR2 YFSETQ. The CDR3 DNA reads as TGCGCCAGCAGCTTCGCCCAGAACACTGAAGCTCTCTTT. It codes for CASSFAQNTEALF.

This clonotype was seen repeatedly, ten times or more. The chain uses TRBV27 and TRBJ1-6; D possibly corresponds to TRBD1 (5 bases). Looked up from germline, CDR1 is MNHEY and CDR2 is SMNVEV (reference sequence). This CDR3 has 12 residues. Trimming pared 7 bases from V and 9 bases from J, leaving 10 bases between. The CDR3 loop reads CASKDIASPLHF. The CDR3 coding sequence is TGTGCCAGCAAGGACATAGCTTCACCCCTCCACTTT.

V and J are TRBV10-3 and TRBJ1-1; no reliable D call. The V and J ends lost 10 bases and 3 bases respectively, with 9 bases between them. The germline CDR1 and CDR2 sequences are ENHRY and SYGVKD. The CDR3 totals 11 residues. This chain's CDR3 is CATAFDTEAFF. CDR3 bases: TGTGCCACGGCGTTCGACACTGAAGCTTTCTTT.

V and J are TRBV5-1 and TRBJ1-1; possibly TRBD1 for D (6 bases). V was shortened by 4 bases and J by 0 bases, with 10 bases between the two germline ends. The CDR3 runs to 14 residues. The germline CDR1 and CDR2 sequences are SGHRS and YFSETQ. As DNA, the CDR3 is TGCGCCAGCAGCGAGAGGGGGATGAACACTGAAGCTTTCTTT. The encoded protein is CASSERGMNTEAFF.

This clonotype occurred a few times. The chain combines TRBV19 with TRBJ2-2; D ambiguous. The CDR3 has 12 amino acids. The germline gives CDR1 LNHDA, CDR2 SQIVND (reference sequence). V shed 4 bases and J shed 2 bases, with 2 bases lying between them. The CDR3 sequence is CASSKNTGELFF. The CDR3 region has the DNA TGTGCCAGTAGTAAAAACACCGGGGAGCTGTTTTTT.

This clonotype was observed a handful of times. The rearrangement links TRBV20-1 to TRBJ1-1; 8 bases line up with TRBD1. This CDR3 region has 15 residues. CDR1 is DFQATT and CDR2 is SNEGSKA in the germline V gene (reference sequence). The junction had 12 bases not matched to a gene; V was cut back by 6 bases and J by 3 bases. The chain's CDR3 is CSAYDRGVSDTEAFF. The CDR3, as DNA: TGCAGTGCGTACGACAGGGGTGTTTCGGACACTGAAGCTTTCTTT.

This clonotype has only one observation. The chain combines TRBV7-3 with TRBJ2-1, with 9 positions matching TRBD2. The V gene end was trimmed by 6 bases and the J gene end by 2 bases; junction bases not matched to a gene: 2. This CDR3 region has 14 residues. Germline V gene data show CDR1 as SGHTA and CDR2 as FQGTGA. The CDR3 DNA reads TGTGCCAGCAGTAGCGGGGGCCCCTACAATGAGCAGTTCTTC. It specifies CASSSGGPYNEQFF. The variable domain in full, with the rest retrieved from reference TRBV7-3 and TRBJ2-1, is GAGVSQTPSNKVTEKGKYVELRCDPISGHTALYWYRQSLGQGPEFLIYFQGTGAADDSGLPNDRFFAVRPEGSVSTLKIQRTERGDSAVYLCASSSGGPYNEQFFGPGTRLTVL.

This clonotype has at least ten counts. The chain joins TRBV30 to TRBJ1-4, with a weak D call TRBD1 (5 bases). The CDR3 spans 13 residues. Trimming left V 2 bases short and J 5 bases short, with 9 bases between. Germline CDR1 reads GTSNPN; CDR2 reads SVGIG (reference sequence). The CDR3 DNA is TGTGCCTGGAGTTCGGGGCTCAATGAAAAACTGTTTTTT. Translation: CAWSSGLNEKLFF.

In its sample, this clonotype was seen many times. The chain joins TRBV6-5 to TRBJ2-3; D is ambiguous. V was trimmed by 7 bases and J by 6 bases, leaving 17 bases between them. Germline assignment: CDR1 MNHEY and CDR2 SVGAGI. The CDR3 is made up of 14 amino acids. The CDR3 nucleotides read TGTGCCAGCACTTCCCGTCGGCTGGTGGATACGCAGTATTTT. Encoded protein: CASTSRRLVDTQYF.

This clonotype was observed at least ten times. The J gene is TRBJ2-3, the V gene TRBV6-6; 8 nucleotides align to TRBD2. This CDR3 spans 15 amino acids. The ends lost 3 bases at V and 0 bases at J; junction bases unmatched: 2. Germline V CDR1 and CDR2: MNHNY, SVGAGI (reference sequence). CDR3 sequence: CASSYTGGSTDTQYF. Written as DNA, the CDR3 is TGTGCCAGCAGTTATACGGGGGGGAGCACAGATACGCAGTATTTT.

This clonotype was seen a few times. The V and J genes are TRBV20-1 and TRBJ1-1; TRBD1 aligns across 7 bases. J was trimmed by 1 base and V by 5 bases; bases with no gene match: 4. From germline, CDR1 is DFQATT and CDR2 SNEGSKA (reference sequence). CDR3 size: 13 residues. The CDR3 protein is CSAGGTANTEAFF. Written as DNA, the CDR3 is TGCAGTGCTGGAGGGACAGCGAACACTGAAGCTTTCTTT.

The chain recombines TRBV7-9 with TRBJ1-2; D ambiguous. Trimming cost V 3 bases and J 4 bases, with 18 bases left between them. The germline V gene encodes CDR1 SEHNR and CDR2 FQNEAQ (reference sequence). This CDR3 is 16 amino acids long. This chain's CDR3 is CASSLASSDTFYGYTF. The CDR3 DNA reads TGTGCCAGCAGCTTGGCTAGCTCTGACACGTTCTATGGCTACACCTTC.

This clonotype has a count of ten or more. Relative to the germline gene, one junction end is altered; a read error may explain this. This chain connects TRBV7-2 to TRBJ1-2; 7 nucleotides match TRBD1. Looked up from germline, CDR1 is SGHTA and CDR2 is FQGNSA. The CDR3 spans 15 residues. CDR3 in amino acids: CASSSGTAKYYGYPF. For the CDR3, the DNA is TGTGCCAGCAGCTCAGGGACAGCAAAATACTATGGCTACCCCTTC.

This clonotype was found many times. The rearrangement links TRBV2 to TRBJ1-2; D unresolved. Germline loops: CDR1 SNHLY, CDR2 FYNNEI. V lost 4 bases and J lost 0, with 9 bases in between. The CDR3 is 14 amino acids. This CDR3 is CASSGQVANYGYTF. As DNA, the CDR3 is TGTGCCAGCAGTGGGCAGGTGGCTAACTATGGCTACACCTTC.

This clonotype was seen at least ten times. The chain carries TRBV19 and TRBJ1-5; 10 positions match TRBD1. Germline V lookup: CDR1 LNHDA, CDR2 SQIVND (reference sequence). The CDR3 consists of 18 residues. V lost 7 bases, J lost 1 base, and 13 bases stayed unmatched. The CDR3 reads CASKGVGTGDLSNQPQHF. The CDR3, as DNA: TGTGCCAGTAAGGGGGTCGGGACAGGGGACCTCAGCAATCAGCCCCAGCATTTT.

This clonotype has ten or more counts. The rearrangement links TRBV5-1 to TRBJ2-1, with D possibly TRBD2 on 6 matching bases. This CDR3 has 13 residues. Germline loops: CDR1 SGHRS, CDR2 YFSETQ. The V end was cut by 5 bases, the J end by 1 base, with 7 bases between. The DNA of the CDR3 is TGCGCCAGCAGACTAGCTTCCTACAATGAGCAGTTCTTC. Translation: CASRLASYNEQFF.

For this clonotype: Since a much larger clone is just one base distant, this may be a read error. Since the CDR3 does not end with the conserved phenylalanine or tryptophan, this likely comes from a read error. This chain links TRBV3-1 with TRBJ1-3, with unresolved D. The CDR3 extends over 14 amino acids. Trimming took 2 bases from V and 1 from J, leaving 6 bases between them. Germline CDR1 LGHDT, CDR2 YNNKEL (reference sequence). The CDR3 region is CASSQIVSGNTIYL. CDR3 nucleotides: TGTGCCAGCAGCCAAATTGTATCTGGAAACACCATATATCTT.

CDR3 sequence (DNA): TGTGCCAGCAGTGCGACTAGCGGGGTCTCCGAGCAGTACTTC. It yields the protein CASSATSGVSEQYF. The V call is TRBV12-3 or TRBV12-4, the J call TRBJ2-7, with 11 bases identical to TRBD2. V lost 5 bases, J lost 6 bases, and 6 bases stayed unmatched. The CDR3 is 14 residues long.

Concerning this clonotype itself: A junction boundary mismatches the germline segment, possibly from a read error. V usage is TRBV7-6 and J usage is TRBJ2-6; 7 nucleotides line up with TRBD2. The CDR3 sequence is 16 residues long. Germline CDR1 is SGHVS and CDR2 is FNYEAQ. The DNA of the CDR3 is TGCGCCAGCAGCCAAGATTTGTGGGGAGGGGTGAACACTGAAGCTTTC. Translating gives CASSQDLWGGVNTEAF.

This chain joins TRBV7-2 and TRBJ2-2; 15 nucleotides match TRBD2. There are 18 residues in the CDR3. The V and J ends lost 5 bases and 7 bases, in that order; junction bases with no gene match: 11. CDR1 is SGHTA and CDR2 is FQGNSA in the germline V gene. CDR3 sequence reads: CASSQKRTSGGANGELFF. As DNA, the CDR3 is TGTGCCAGCAGCCAAAAGAGGACTAGCGGGGGGGCTAACGGGGAGCTGTTTTTT.

The J gene is TRBJ2-1, the V gene TRBV5-5; D assignment may be TRBD1 or TRBD2 (5 bases each). This CDR3 is built from 14 residues. V was shortened by 1 base and J by 10 bases, with 15 bases between the two germline ends. Germline V CDR1 and CDR2: SGHKS, YYEKEE (reference sequence). CDR3 DNA: TGTGCCAGCAGCTTGCTACGAAGGGGACCGGAGCAGTTCTTC. This translates into CASSLLRRGPEQFF.

The genes are TRBV2 and TRBJ1-2; TRBD1 matches at 9 bases. The V gene end was trimmed by 7 bases and the J gene end by 6 bases; junction bases not matched to a gene: 6. In germline, CDR1 is SNHLY, CDR2 FYNNEI. CDR3 length: 13 amino acids. The CDR3 DNA sequence: TGTGCCAGCAACCGGGACAGGGCTAATGGCTACACCTTC. The encoded protein is CASNRDRANGYTF.